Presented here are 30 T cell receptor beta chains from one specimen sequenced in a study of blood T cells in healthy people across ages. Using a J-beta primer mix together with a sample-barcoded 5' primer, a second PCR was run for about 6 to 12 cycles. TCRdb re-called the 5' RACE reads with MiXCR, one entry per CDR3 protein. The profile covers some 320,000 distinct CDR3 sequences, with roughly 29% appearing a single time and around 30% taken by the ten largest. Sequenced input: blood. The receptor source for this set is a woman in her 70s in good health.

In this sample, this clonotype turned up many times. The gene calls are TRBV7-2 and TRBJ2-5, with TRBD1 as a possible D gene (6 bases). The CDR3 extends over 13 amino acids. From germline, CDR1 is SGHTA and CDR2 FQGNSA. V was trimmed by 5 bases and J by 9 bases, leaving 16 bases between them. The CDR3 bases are TGTGCCAGCAGCCCTCAGGGGTCAGGGTCCCAGTACTTC. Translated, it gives CASSPQGSGSQYF. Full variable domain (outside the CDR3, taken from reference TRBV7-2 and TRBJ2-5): GAGVSQSPSNKVTEKGKDVELRCDPISGHTALYWYRQSLGQGLEFLIYFQGNSAPDKSGLPSDRFSAERTGGSVSTLTIQRTQQEDSAVYLCASSPQGSGSQYFGPGTRLLVL.

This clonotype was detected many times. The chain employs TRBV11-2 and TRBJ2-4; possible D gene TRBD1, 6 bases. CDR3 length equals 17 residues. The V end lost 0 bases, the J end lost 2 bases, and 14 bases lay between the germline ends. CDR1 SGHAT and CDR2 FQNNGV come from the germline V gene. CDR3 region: CASSLDDPTGTKNIQYF. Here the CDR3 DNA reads TGTGCCAGCAGCTTAGATGACCCAACAGGGACCAAAAACATTCAGTACTTC.

The CDR3 sequence: CSVAPGYGYTF. CDR3 bases: TGCAGCGTTGCCCCCGGCTATGGCTACACCTTC. The chain couples TRBV29-1 to TRBJ1-2; D not resolved. CDR1 is SQVTM, CDR2 ANQGSEA, per germline. The germline V and J ends were trimmed by 4 bases and 4 bases, with 7 bases remaining between them. The CDR3 sequence is 11 residues long.

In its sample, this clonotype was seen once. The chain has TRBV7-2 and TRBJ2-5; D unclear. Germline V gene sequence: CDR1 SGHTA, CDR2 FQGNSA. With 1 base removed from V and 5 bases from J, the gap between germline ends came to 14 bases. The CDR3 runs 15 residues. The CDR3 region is CASSLESGSGETQYF. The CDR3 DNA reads TGTGCCAGCAGCTTAGAATCTGGGTCTGGTGAGACCCAGTACTTC.

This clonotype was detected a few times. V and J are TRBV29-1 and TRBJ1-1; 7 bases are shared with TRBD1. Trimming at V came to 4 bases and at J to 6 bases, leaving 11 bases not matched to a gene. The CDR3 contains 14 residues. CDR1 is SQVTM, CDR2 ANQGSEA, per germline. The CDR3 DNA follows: TGCAGCGTTGCCCTAGTAGGGGGCAGCGCTGAAGCTTTCTTT. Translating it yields CSVALVGGSAEAFF. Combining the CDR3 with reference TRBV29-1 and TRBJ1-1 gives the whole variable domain SAVISQKPSRDICQRGTSLTIQCQVDSQVTMMFWYRQQPGQSLTLIATANQGSEATYESGFVIDKFPISRPNLTFSTLTVSNMSPEDSSIYLCSVALVGGSAEAFFGQGTRLTVV.

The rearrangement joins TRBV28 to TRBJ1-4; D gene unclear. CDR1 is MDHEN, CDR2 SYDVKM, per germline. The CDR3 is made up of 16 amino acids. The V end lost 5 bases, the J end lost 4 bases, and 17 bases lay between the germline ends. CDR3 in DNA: TGTGCCAGCAGTACAACTCGGGGTGCGGGTAATGAAAAACTGTTTTTT. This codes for CASSTTRGAGNEKLFF.

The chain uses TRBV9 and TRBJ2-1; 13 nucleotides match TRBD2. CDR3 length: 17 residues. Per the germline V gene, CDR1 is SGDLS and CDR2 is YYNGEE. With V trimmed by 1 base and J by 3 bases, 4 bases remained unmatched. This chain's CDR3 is CASSVTGLAGIYNEQFF. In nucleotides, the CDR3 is TGTGCCAGCAGCGTAACGGGACTAGCGGGGATCTACAATGAGCAGTTCTTC.

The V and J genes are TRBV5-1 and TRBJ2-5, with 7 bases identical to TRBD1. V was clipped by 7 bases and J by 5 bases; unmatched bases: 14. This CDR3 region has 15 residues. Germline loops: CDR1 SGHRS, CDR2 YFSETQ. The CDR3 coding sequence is TGCGCCAGCGCGAGAAGGGACAGAGCAATTGAGACCCAGTACTTC. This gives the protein CASARRDRAIETQYF.

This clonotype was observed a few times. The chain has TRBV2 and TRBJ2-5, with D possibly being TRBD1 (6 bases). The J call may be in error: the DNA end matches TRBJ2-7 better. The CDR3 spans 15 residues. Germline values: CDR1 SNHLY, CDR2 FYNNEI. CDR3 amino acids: CASSSGSQGFYEQYF. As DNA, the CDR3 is TGTGCCAGCAGCTCGGGGTCCCAGGGGTTCTACGAGCAGTACTTC.

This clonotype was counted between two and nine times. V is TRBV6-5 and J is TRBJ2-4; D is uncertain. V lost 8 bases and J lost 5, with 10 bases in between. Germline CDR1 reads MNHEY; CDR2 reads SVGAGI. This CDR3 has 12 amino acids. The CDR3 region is CASSASENIQYF. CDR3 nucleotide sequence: TGTGCCAGCTCAGCCTCCGAAAACATTCAGTACTTC.

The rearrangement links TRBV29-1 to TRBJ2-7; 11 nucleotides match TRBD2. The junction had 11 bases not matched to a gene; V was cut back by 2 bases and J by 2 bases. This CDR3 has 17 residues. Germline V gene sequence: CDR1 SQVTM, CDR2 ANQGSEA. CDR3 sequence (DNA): TGCAGCGTTGAATTGACTAGCGGGGACCGAACCCCCTACGAGCAGTACTTC. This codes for CSVELTSGDRTPYEQYF.

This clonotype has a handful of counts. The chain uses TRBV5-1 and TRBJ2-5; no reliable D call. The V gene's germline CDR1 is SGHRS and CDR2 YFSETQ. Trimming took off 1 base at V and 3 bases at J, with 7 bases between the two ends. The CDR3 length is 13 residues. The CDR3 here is CASSLLEKETQYF. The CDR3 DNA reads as TGCGCCAGCAGCTTGTTAGAAAAAGAGACCCAGTACTTC.

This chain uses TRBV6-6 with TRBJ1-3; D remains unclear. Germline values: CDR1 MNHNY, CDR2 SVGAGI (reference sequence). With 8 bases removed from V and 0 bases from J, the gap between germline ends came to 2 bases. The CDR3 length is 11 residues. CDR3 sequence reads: CASFSGNTIYF. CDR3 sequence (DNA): TGTGCCAGCTTCTCTGGAAACACCATATATTTT.

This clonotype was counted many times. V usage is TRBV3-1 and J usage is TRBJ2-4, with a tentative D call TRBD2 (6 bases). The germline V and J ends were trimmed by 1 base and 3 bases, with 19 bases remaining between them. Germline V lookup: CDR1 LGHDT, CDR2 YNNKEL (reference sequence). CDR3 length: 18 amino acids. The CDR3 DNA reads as TGTGCCAGCAGCCAAGGTTCAAAAGGAGGGACCCTCAAAAACATTCAGTACTTC. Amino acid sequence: CASSQGSKGGTLKNIQYF.

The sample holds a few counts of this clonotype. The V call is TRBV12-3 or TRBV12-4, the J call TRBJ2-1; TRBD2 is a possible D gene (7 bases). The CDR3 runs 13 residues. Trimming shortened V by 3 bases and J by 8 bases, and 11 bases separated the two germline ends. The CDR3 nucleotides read TGTGCCAGCAGTTTTCGGGGGGCATATGAGCAGTTCTTC. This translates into CASSFRGAYEQFF.

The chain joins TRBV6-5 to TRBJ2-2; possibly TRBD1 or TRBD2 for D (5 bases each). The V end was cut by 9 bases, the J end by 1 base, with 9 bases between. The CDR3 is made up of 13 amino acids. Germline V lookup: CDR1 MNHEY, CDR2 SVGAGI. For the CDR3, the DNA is TGTGCCAGTCGGGACCAGAACACCGGGGAGCTGTTTTTT. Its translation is CASRDQNTGELFF.

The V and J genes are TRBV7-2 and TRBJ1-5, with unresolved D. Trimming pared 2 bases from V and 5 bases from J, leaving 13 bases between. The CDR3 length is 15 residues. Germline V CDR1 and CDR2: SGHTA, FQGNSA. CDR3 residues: CASSLTPSLDQPQHF. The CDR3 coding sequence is TGTGCCAGCAGCTTAACCCCGTCGCTTGATCAGCCCCAGCATTTT.

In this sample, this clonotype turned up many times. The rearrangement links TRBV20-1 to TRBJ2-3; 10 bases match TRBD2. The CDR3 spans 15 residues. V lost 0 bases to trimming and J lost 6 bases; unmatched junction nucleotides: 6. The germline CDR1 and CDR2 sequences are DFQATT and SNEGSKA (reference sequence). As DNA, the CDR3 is TGCAGTGCTAGAGATCCCAGCGGGAGGGGGGATACGCAGTATTTT. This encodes CSARDPSGRGDTQYF.

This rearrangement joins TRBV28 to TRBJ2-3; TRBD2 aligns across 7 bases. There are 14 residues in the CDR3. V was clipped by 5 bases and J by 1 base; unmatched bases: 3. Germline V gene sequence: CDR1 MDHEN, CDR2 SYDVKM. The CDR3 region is CASSPTSRTDTQYF. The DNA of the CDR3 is TGTGCCAGCAGTCCGACTAGCCGCACAGATACGCAGTATTTT.

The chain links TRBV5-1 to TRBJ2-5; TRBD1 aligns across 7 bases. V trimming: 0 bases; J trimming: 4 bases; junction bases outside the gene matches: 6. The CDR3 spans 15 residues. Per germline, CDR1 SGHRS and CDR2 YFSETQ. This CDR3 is CASSLGQGNIETQYF. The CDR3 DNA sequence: TGCGCCAGCAGCTTGGGACAGGGAAATATAGAGACCCAGTACTTC.

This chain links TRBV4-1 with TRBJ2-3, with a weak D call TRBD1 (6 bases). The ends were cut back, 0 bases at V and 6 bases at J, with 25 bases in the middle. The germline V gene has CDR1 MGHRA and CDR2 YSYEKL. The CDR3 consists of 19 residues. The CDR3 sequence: CASSQDPYNLGGAADTQYF. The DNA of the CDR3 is TGCGCCAGCAGCCAAGATCCGTACAACCTAGGGGGTGCGGCCGATACGCAGTATTTT.

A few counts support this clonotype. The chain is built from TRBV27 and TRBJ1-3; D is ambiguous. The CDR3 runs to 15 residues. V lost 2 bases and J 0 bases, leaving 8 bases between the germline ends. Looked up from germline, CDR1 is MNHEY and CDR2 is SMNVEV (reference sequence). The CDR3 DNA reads TGTGCCAGCAGTTTACGCGGGGTCTCTGGAAACACCATATATTTT. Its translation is CASSLRGVSGNTIYF.

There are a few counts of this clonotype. DNA of the CDR3: TGTGCCAGCAGCTTAAAGCGTTCCTTCCAAGAGACCCAGTACTTC. Its translation is CASSLKRSFQETQYF. The V call is TRBV7-2, the J call TRBJ2-5; D is ambiguous. The ends were cut back, 2 bases at V and 1 base at J, with 11 bases in the middle. Looked up from germline, CDR1 is SGHTA and CDR2 is FQGNSA. This CDR3 is built from 15 residues.

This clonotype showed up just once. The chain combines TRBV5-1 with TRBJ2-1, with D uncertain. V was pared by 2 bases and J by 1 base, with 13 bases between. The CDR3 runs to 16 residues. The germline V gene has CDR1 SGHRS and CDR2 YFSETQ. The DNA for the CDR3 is TGCGCCAGCAGCTTCCTTCAGACGAATTCCTACAATGAGCAGTTCTTC. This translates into CASSFLQTNSYNEQFF.

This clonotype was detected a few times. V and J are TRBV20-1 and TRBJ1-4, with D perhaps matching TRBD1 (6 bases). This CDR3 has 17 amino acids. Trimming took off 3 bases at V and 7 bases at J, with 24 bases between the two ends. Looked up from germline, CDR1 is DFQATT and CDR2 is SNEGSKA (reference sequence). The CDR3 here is CSASDTFNRELGEKLFF. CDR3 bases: TGCAGTGCTAGCGATACATTCAACAGGGAACTTGGTGAAAAACTGTTTTTT.

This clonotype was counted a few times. The CDR3 sequence: CSARAMTGEKLFF. CDR3 nucleotides: TGCAGTGCTAGAGCCATGACAGGCGAAAAACTGTTTTTT. The rearrangement joins TRBV20-1 to TRBJ1-4, with a possible D match to TRBD1 (6 bases). The germline gives CDR1 DFQATT, CDR2 SNEGSKA (reference sequence). V was trimmed by 1 base and J by 8 bases, leaving 11 bases between them. This CDR3 has 13 residues.

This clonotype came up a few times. CDR3 nucleotide sequence: TGTGCCAGCTCGCCTGCCTTCTCCGGGGAGACCCAGTACTTC. This gives the protein CASSPAFSGETQYF. The gene calls are TRBV18 and TRBJ2-5; unclear D gene. CDR1 is KGHSH, CDR2 LQKENI, per germline. The V end lost 6 bases, the J end lost 5 bases, and 16 bases lay between the germline ends. The CDR3 loop spans 14 amino acids.

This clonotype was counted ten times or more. Here the CDR3 DNA reads TGCAGCGTCCGCCTCTACGGCGGGAGCTCCTACGAGCAGTACTTC. Translated: CSVRLYGGSSYEQYF. The chain joins TRBV29-1 to TRBJ2-7, with 7 bases fitting TRBD2. Germline trimming cut 6 bases from V and 0 bases from J; bases unmatched to any gene: 11. The CDR3 has 15 residues. Germline CDR1 SQVTM, CDR2 ANQGSEA.

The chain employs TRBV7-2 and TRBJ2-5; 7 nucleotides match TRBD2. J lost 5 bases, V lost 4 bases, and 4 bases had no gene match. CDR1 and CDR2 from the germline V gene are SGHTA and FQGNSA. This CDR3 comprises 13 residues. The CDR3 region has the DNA TGTGCCAGCAGCTCCGGGGGGTTGGAGACCCAGTACTTC. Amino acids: CASSSGGLETQYF.

The CDR3, as DNA: TGTGCCAGCAGCTTAGGTGGAATTGAGCAGTTCTTC. Amino acid sequence: CASSLGGIEQFF. This chain joins TRBV11-2 and TRBJ2-1; D gene ambiguous. CDR1 SGHAT and CDR2 FQNNGV come from the germline V gene. The CDR3 loop spans 12 amino acids. V was clipped by 1 base and J by 9 bases, with 7 bases between them.